This T cell receptor beta chain came from a study of blood T cells in healthy people across ages. A second PCR, run for about 7 to 11 cycles, used a sample-barcoded 5' primer plus a J-beta primer mix. TCRdb independently ran MiXCR on the 5' RACE reads; one entry per CDR3 protein. This table has approximately 1.5 million distinct CDR3 sequences, roughly 30% appearing once. Sequences were obtained from blood. The clonotype comes from a woman aged 25 to 39 in good health.

The CDR3 loop reads CASSQGGPFSYEQYF. The CDR3 coding sequence is TGTGCCAGCAGCCAAGGGGGGCCCTTCTCCTACGAGCAGTACTTC. V usage is TRBV3-1 and J usage is TRBJ2-7, with D possibly matching TRBD1 (6 bases). The CDR3 is 15 amino acids. Germline CDR1 is LGHDT and CDR2 is YNNKEL (reference sequence). The ends were cut back, 1 base at V and 0 bases at J, with 10 bases in the middle.